In this sample, the clone carrying this T cell receptor (beta chain) turned up many times. This sample is drawn from a study of blood T cells in healthy people across ages. Study at large: In model experiments, template switching was able to capture about one barcoded beta molecule for every two T cells that were present.

Researchers isolated at least 6 million PBMCs per sample. With each sample, at least 6 micrograms of total RNA were extracted. The CDR3 length is 14 residues. The V end lost 4 bases, the J end lost 0 bases, and 8 bases lay between the germline ends. The germline gives CDR1 SGHKS, CDR2 YYEKEE (reference sequence). Primed by a sample-barcoded 5' primer and a J-beta primer mix, a second PCR proceeded for 7 to 11 cycles. TCRdb called the 5' RACE reads again in MiXCR, with one record for every CDR3 protein. The table records hundreds of thousands of distinct CDR3 sequences, around 43% of them present only once.

The sequencing input was blood. This clonotype was sampled from a man between 60 and 70 years old in good health. This chain joins TRBV5-5 and TRBJ2-4, with D hard to call. The CDR3 is CASSLSGAKNIQYF. The CDR3 coding sequence is TGTGCCAGCAGCCTGAGTGGAGCCAAAAACATTCAGTACTTC.